Following are 22 T cell receptor beta chains from one sample sequenced in a study of human T cells and chemical hapten exposure. TCRdb called the RACE reads again in MiXCR, with one record for every CDR3 protein. This table has some 15,000 distinct CDR3 sequences, over 15% appearing once. Time point in this sample: patch test 1, 2 weeks after DPC sensitization. The sample's treatment: therapeutic diphenylcyclopropenone sensitization with weekly scalp DPC. The starting material was whole blood, obtained in connection with sensitization to the hapten diphenylcyclopropenone (DPC). The receptors stem from a woman in her 30s with alopecia areata. Some clones in this sample may be carry-over from other donors' samples.

The V call is TRBV7-2, the J call TRBJ1-5; 7 bases are a match to TRBD1. V lost 1 base to trimming and J lost 8 bases; unmatched junction nucleotides: 5. The CDR3 length is 14 residues. CDR1 is SGHTA, CDR2 FQGNSA, per germline. The CDR3 loop reads CASSLEGGQKPQHF. CDR3 nucleotide sequence: TGTGCCAGCAGCTTAGAGGGGGGACAGAAGCCCCAGCATTTT.

Comment on this clonotype: One end of the junction does not line up with germline, which may come from a read error. The gene calls are TRBV7-9 and TRBJ2-7; the D gene is possibly TRBD1 (5 bases). Germline-derived CDR1 and CDR2 are SEHNR and FQNEAQ (reference sequence). This CDR3 has 14 amino acids. The chain's CDR3 is CANSPLTDSYEQYF. The CDR3 region has the DNA TGTGCCAACAGCCCCTTGACAGACTCCTACGAGCAGTACTTC.

This clonotype was observed at least ten times. The V and J genes are TRBV11-3 and TRBJ2-4; 8 bases match TRBD2. Germline CDR1 reads SGHNT; CDR2 reads YENEEA. The V gene end was trimmed by 3 bases and the J gene end by 1 base; junction bases not matched to a gene: 8. There are 17 residues in the CDR3. In nucleotides, the CDR3 is TGTGCCAGCAGCTTCTCGGGACTAGACTATGCCAAAAACATTCAGTACTTC. Its translation: CASSFSGLDYAKNIQYF.

The V gene is TRBV20-1, the J gene TRBJ1-6; no firm D call. The germline V gene encodes CDR1 DFQATT and CDR2 SNEGSKA (reference sequence). The V end was cut by 3 bases, the J end by 4 bases, with 10 bases between. This CDR3 is 14 amino acids long. The CDR3 here is CSARHTLYNSPLHF. CDR3 DNA: TGCAGTGCTAGGCACACCCTTTATAATTCACCCCTCCACTTT.

This clonotype is medium-sized (0.01 to 0.1%). The J gene is TRBJ1-1, the V gene TRBV14; no clear D gene. Trimming removed 0 bases at V and 4 bases at J, with 9 bases between. The CDR3 spans 14 residues. Germline CDR1 SGHDN, CDR2 FVKESK. CDR3 region: CASSQELAATEAFF. CDR3 bases: TGTGCCAGCAGCCAAGAGTTGGCAGCCACTGAAGCTTTCTTT.

J is TRBJ1-2 and V is TRBV6-2 or TRBV6-3; maybe TRBD1 (5 bases). CDR1 is MNHEY, CDR2 SVGEGT, per germline. The CDR3 is made up of 15 amino acids. The V end lost 6 bases, the J end lost 0 bases, and 14 bases lay between the germline ends. CDR3 DNA sequence: TGTGCCAGCAGCTCCCTGGACAATTCTAACTATGGCTACACCTTC. Translating it yields CASSSLDNSNYGYTF.

This clonotype has a count of ten or more. The DNA for the CDR3 is TGTGCCAGCAGTTACCCGCTGGGTTTGACTGAGCAGTTCTTC. Amino acid sequence: CASSYPLGLTEQFF. V and J are TRBV6-6 and TRBJ2-1; D call uncertain. CDR1 and CDR2 from the germline V gene are MNHNY and SVGAGI (reference sequence). The CDR3 covers 14 residues. V dropped 2 bases and J dropped 9 bases, with 14 bases sitting between them.

This clonotype was seen more than once but under ten times. V is TRBV7-2 and J is TRBJ2-5, with 8 bases aligning to TRBD2. Germline CDR1 is SGHTA and CDR2 is FQGNSA. The junction had 3 bases not matched to a gene; V was cut back by 2 bases and J by 1 base. This CDR3 contains 15 residues. The DNA for the CDR3 is TGTGCCAGCAGCTTAAACGGGGGGGTCCAAGAGACCCAGTACTTC. It encodes CASSLNGGVQETQYF.

V gene TRBV2 combines with J gene TRBJ2-1, with 11 bases fitting TRBD2. Trimming at V came to 3 bases and at J to 6 bases, leaving 1 base not matched to a gene. The germline V gene has CDR1 SNHLY and CDR2 FYNNEI. CDR3 length: 14 residues. The CDR3 here is CASSDLAGGNEQFF. Written as DNA, the CDR3 is TGTGCCAGCAGTGATCTAGCGGGGGGCAATGAGCAGTTCTTC.

This clonotype has only a few counts. This clone may be a read error of a much larger clone one base away. This sequence joins TRBV6-4 and TRBJ2-2, with D unresolved. The germline V gene has CDR1 MRHNA and CDR2 SNTAGT. Trimming removed 0 bases from V and 4 bases from J, with 3 bases in between. This CDR3 has 13 residues. CDR3 loop: CASSDSGTGELFF. CDR3 in DNA: TGTGCCAGCAGTGACTCGGGCACCGGGGAGCTGTTTTTT.

By share of the sample, this clonotype is medium-sized. The V call is TRBV5-1, the J call TRBJ1-2, with 9 bases fitting TRBD1. The CDR3 is 14 amino acids. V shed 4 bases and J 5 bases; nucleotides not matched to a gene: 6. CDR1 SGHRS and CDR2 YFSETQ come from the germline V gene. CDR3 in DNA: TGCGCCAGCAGCATGGGACAGGGCAGTTATGGCTACACCTTC. Translation gives CASSMGQGSYGYTF.

This clonotype has only a few counts. This chain connects TRBV5-6 to TRBJ1-6; D call uncertain. The CDR3 is 15 amino acids. The germline gives CDR1 SGHDT, CDR2 YYEEEE. V was trimmed by 1 base and J by 5 bases, leaving 10 bases between them. The CDR3 region has the DNA TGTGCCAGCAGCTTGCTGCAGGCTGATAATTCACCCCTCCACTTT. This translates into CASSLLQADNSPLHF.

This clonotype came up many times. V usage is TRBV18 and J usage is TRBJ2-7; no reliable D call. Germline assignment: CDR1 KGHSH and CDR2 LQKENI. V was clipped by 0 bases and J by 12 bases, with 12 bases between them. This CDR3 is 12 amino acids long. Written as DNA, the CDR3 is TGTGCCAGCTCACCACCGGTCGGTCGGTCGTACTTC. This encodes CASSPPVGRSYF.

This clonotype was observed many times. This sequence joins TRBV27 and TRBJ1-1; TRBD1 agrees at 7 bases. The CDR3 contains 17 residues. J was trimmed by 0 bases and V by 5 bases; bases with no gene match: 12. Germline loops: CDR1 MNHEY, CDR2 SMNVEV (reference sequence). CDR3 residues: CASSNRGFALMNTEAFF. In DNA, the CDR3 is TGTGCCAGCAGTAACAGGGGCTTCGCCTTAATGAACACTGAAGCTTTCTTT.

This clonotype was observed a few times. This rearrangement joins TRBV7-6 to TRBJ2-3; 8 bases are a match to TRBD2. The trim removed 1 base at V and 5 bases at J, leaving 8 bases unmatched. Germline V gene lookup returns CDR1 SGHVS and CDR2 FNYEAQ. The CDR3 sequence is 16 residues long. The CDR3 here is CASSLVSSGGQDTQYF. The CDR3 DNA reads TGTGCCAGCAGCTTAGTATCGTCGGGGGGGCAAGATACGCAGTATTTT.

This clonotype was observed a handful of times. The CDR3 DNA reads as TGTGCCATCAAGGGCAGGGGGCTCGGGTACAATGAGCAGTTCTTC. It is translated as CAIKGRGLGYNEQFF. The chain has TRBV10-3 and TRBJ2-1; 8 bases fit TRBD1. Germline CDR1 reads ENHRY; CDR2 reads SYGVKD. CDR3 length equals 15 residues. V was pared by 7 bases and J by 4 bases, with 9 bases of the junction left unmatched.

This clonotype has a count of ten or more. The genes are TRBV9 and TRBJ2-5; 7 bases agree with TRBD2. There are 13 residues in the CDR3. The germline CDR1 and CDR2 sequences are SGDLS and YYNGEE. Losses at the gene ends were 5 bases for V and 2 bases for J; bases not matched to a gene: 3. The CDR3 DNA reads as TGTGCCAGCAGTCTAGCGGTTCAAGAGACCCAGTACTTC. This translates into CASSLAVQETQYF.

This clonotype was seen repeatedly, ten times or more. The V gene is TRBV29-1, the J gene TRBJ1-4; D is uncertain. Trimming left V 4 bases short and J 10 bases short, with 16 bases between. Germline V lookup: CDR1 SQVTM, CDR2 ANQGSEA. This CDR3 comprises 13 residues. The CDR3 DNA sequence: TGCAGCGTTGGGGGAGCTCAGACTGGAAAACTGTTTTTT. Translation: CSVGGAQTGKLFF.

This clonotype was observed at least ten times. The V call is TRBV29-1, the J call TRBJ2-1; a possible D gene is TRBD2 (5 bases). This CDR3 has 16 amino acids. V shed 0 bases and J shed 5 bases, with 17 bases lying between them. CDR1 SQVTM and CDR2 ANQGSEA come from the germline V gene. The CDR3 nucleotides read TGCAGCGTTGAAGAAGACTACCCGAAAGGAAACAATGAGCAGTTCTTC. It is translated as CSVEEDYPKGNNEQFF.

The chain joins TRBV24-1 to TRBJ2-3; 10 bases are shared with TRBD2. The germline V gene encodes CDR1 KGHDR and CDR2 SFDVKD. After removal of 3 bases from V and 2 bases from J, the junction contained 7 bases not matched to a gene. There are 17 residues in the CDR3. The CDR3 nucleotides are TGTGCCACCAGTGATAGTAGCGGGGGGTCATTCACAGATACGCAGTATTTT. This codes for CATSDSSGGSFTDTQYF.

The genes are TRBV5-1 and TRBJ1-5, with TRBD1 matching over 8 bases. The CDR3 consists of 15 residues. CDR1 SGHRS and CDR2 YFSETQ come from the germline V gene. With V trimmed by 0 bases and J by 8 bases, 7 bases remained unmatched. The CDR3 coding sequence is TGCGCCAGCAGCTTGGGACAGGGGCCACTAGAGCCCCAGCATTTT. Translating it yields CASSLGQGPLEPQHF.

This clonotype appeared many times. V is TRBV7-2 and J is TRBJ1-1; D is unclear. Trimming shortened V by 2 bases and J by 1 base, and 5 bases separated the two germline ends. Germline assignment: CDR1 SGHTA and CDR2 FQGNSA. The CDR3 is 13 amino acids. This CDR3 reads CASSLIQNTEAFF. The CDR3 coding sequence is TGTGCCAGCAGCTTAATCCAGAACACTGAAGCTTTCTTT.